This is a list of T cell receptor beta chains from one sample in a study of blood T cell repertoires in COVID-19. Repertoires were generated with immunoSEQ multiplex PCR, while TCRdb's copy carries only in-frame clones and drops some. Here the sample spans 250,000 or so clones, roughly 80% being singletons. Material for sequencing was peripheral blood. The origin of the receptors is a woman aged 18-35 years with acute or convalescent COVID-19. Each CDR3 is given with its conserved first and last residue. The D gene is left open where the match is weak.

TRBV3-1/TRBV3-2	TRBD1	TRBJ2-7	CASSHTDRSFYEQYF
TRBV6-5	-	TRBJ1-3	CASSSGVGAGNTIYF
TRBV6-2/TRBV6-3	TRBD2	TRBJ2-2	CASSPGLANTGELFF
TRBV6-5	TRBD2	TRBJ2-1	CASSSGLASGEQFF
TRBV5-4	-	TRBJ2-5	CASSLATGTGQETQYF
TRBV3-1/TRBV3-2	-	TRBJ1-5	CASSQGGGGMNQPQHF
TRBV11-2	-	TRBJ2-1	CASSLLAESYNEQFF
TRBV28	TRBD1	TRBJ1-5	CASRDTGVGNQPQHF
TRBV5-1	TRBD1	TRBJ2-3	CASSFGQGEDTQYF
TRBV5-1	TRBD1	TRBJ2-4	CASSYQPGQGAWNIQYF
TRBV3-1/TRBV3-2	TRBD1	TRBJ2-1	CASSQVPPGQGNEQFF
TRBV3-1/TRBV3-2	-	TRBJ2-3	CASSQVPSGADTQYF
TRBV19	TRBD1	TRBJ2-7	CASSIRQGSYEQYF
TRBV7-2	TRBD2	TRBJ2-7	CASSDAGTSGYEQYF
TRBV28	-	TRBJ2-1	CASSPGLAALEQFF
TRBV6-6	-	TRBJ1-5	CASRQLNGYQPQHF
TRBV6-2/TRBV6-3	TRBD1	TRBJ2-1	CASSYNTHPGQGAGEQFF
TRBV4-1	TRBD1	TRBJ1-4	CASSPPPDRVEAEKLFF
TRBV6-1	-	TRBJ1-1	CASTDNGWRVNTEAFF
TRBV21-1	-	TRBJ1-2	CASSKAPGQGIYGPNYGYTF
TRBV7-9	-	TRBJ1-2	CASSRQGAFSYGYTF
TRBV19	TRBD1	TRBJ2-1	CASRVQTGVSYNEQFF
TRBV18	TRBD1	TRBJ2-2	CASSDRGRTGELFF
TRBV6-2/TRBV6-3	TRBD2	TRBJ2-6	CASSYIQGLALSSGANVLTF
TRBV25-1	TRBD1	TRBJ2-2	CASSGQGDTGELFF
TRBV19	-	TRBJ1-2	CASSKGGFYGYTF
TRBV11-2	TRBD1	TRBJ1-3	CASRSDRGVGNTIYF
TRBV19	-	TRBJ2-6	CATRGSGANVLTF
TRBV21-1	-	TRBJ1-2	CASSKMYRKDYGYTF
TRBV12-3/TRBV12-4	TRBD2	TRBJ2-7	CASRGLADYEQYF
TRBV27	-	TRBJ1-1	CASSLFGQNTEAFF
TRBV7-9	TRBD2	TRBJ2-7	CASSLTGTSGTYEQYF
TRBV6-1	-	TRBJ1-5	CASSEGRQEPLKHF
TRBV19	-	TRBJ2-3	CASTPGKPDTQYF
TRBV15	TRBD1	TRBJ1-2	CATSRDPGTGGDGYTF
TRBV19	-	TRBJ2-7	CASSMQGSSYEQYF
TRBV7-2	-	TRBJ1-2	CASSQAGGYGYTF
TRBV6-5	-	TRBJ2-7	CASTYRSGSYEQYF
TRBV2	-	TRBJ2-3	CASSSGDTQYF
TRBV13	-	TRBJ1-3	CASSPGHPSGNTIYF
TRBV27	-	TRBJ2-2	CASRDLAGELFF
TRBV2	TRBD1	TRBJ1-2	CASSGDRVNYGYTF
TRBV6-2/TRBV6-3	-	TRBJ2-7	CASSYFPGDGYEQYF
TRBV11-2	TRBD1	TRBJ1-1	CASSLHRGLAFF